This T cell receptor beta chain was identified in a study of cytomegalovirus exposure and HLA in healthy donors (dated by TCRdb to 2017 to 2019). Turning to the overall study: A later analysis indicated that the roughly 130 validation repertoires were generated on the platform also employed for the 666 repertoires of the first cohort. Besides the first cohort of under 700 subjects, a separate validation cohort made up of about 120 different subjects was used. To predict cytomegalovirus infection status, the study brought together high-throughput TCR immunosequencing, statistical association of individual TCRs with disease status, and machine learning. The aim of the study was to test whether cataloging public T cell receptors could identify signatures of past pathogen exposure.

For this clone: Its antigen target is currently unknown. Base qualities are not provided; no much larger clone lies one nucleotide away.

To prepare the library, the immunoSEQ multiplex PCR assay was applied. The published analysis was carried out like this. To diagnose cytomegalovirus status from the catalog of TCR beta chain sequences, a statistical classification framework was built. Held by TCRdb, this immuneACCESS table contains in-frame sequences only and omits some clones. Under half of the omission traces to an unresolved V gene where checked; the cause of the rest is unknown. The V and J calls and clone size were taken over from that table, and D and trimming were inferred from the DNA. The sample includes about 130,000 clones, with roughly 89% observed a single time. About 10% of the sample comes from the top ten. General findings and caveats noted by the study authors: According to the authors, the approach could potentially be generalized to other disease states and immunological phenotypes. While some public TCRs were present in many individuals, most TCR sequences turned up only very rarely across donors. The study gave a list of 150 to 200 TCR beta chains associated with cytomegalovirus. A later analysis had no HLA typing for the validation cohort, so co-occurrence there was scored across all 110 or so repertoires. Subsequent analysis determined that TCRs grouped into clusters in the first cohort also showed a tendency toward co-occurrence across the 90 to 150 validation repertoires, and about 93% of cluster scores exceeded 0. Cytomegalovirus status was reported to be diagnosed by the classifier with high specificity and sensitivity in both the original and validation cohorts. A few of the identified cytomegalovirus-associated TCR beta chains were confirmed in vitro to be specific for cytomegalovirus antigens.

The donors belonged to the validation cohort of about 130 subjects, which was separate from the roughly 680-subject first cohort. From the germline V gene, CDR1 is SGHTA and CDR2 is FQGNSA. V is cut by 5 bases and J by 0 bases, and the space between the germline ends is 8 bases. The CDR3, cysteine through phenylalanine, is 15 amino acids long. Only the CDR3 DNA stays, 45 bases, in frame from base 1. The sequenced sample was PBMCs. The chain couples TRBV7-2 to TRBJ2-6; the D gene is unclear. The clonotype originates from a woman aged 18-35 years in good health and CMV-seropositive. The bases are TGTGCCAGCAGCCTAAGCATCTCTGGGGCCAACGTCCTGACTTTC. Its protein reads: CASSLSISGANVLTF.